This paragraph covers one T cell receptor (beta chain) sequence. Its antigen is currently unknown. TCRdb keeps only in-frame clones here, not all; method: immunoSEQ multiplex PCR. Among 16,000 or so clones listed, roughly four fifths were seen once. The record originates from a study of tumor-infiltrating lymphocytes in localized non-small cell lung cancer. Study-wide results and limits: Tumor T-cell fraction from TCR sequencing was not associated with recurrence-free survival (p = 0.61).

The CDR3 is 15 residues long. V was cut by 3 bases and J by 3 bases, with 12 bases left in between. Germline values: CDR1 MGHRA, CDR2 YSYEKL. Material for sequencing was lung tumor tissue. This chain joins TRBV4-1 and TRBJ2-1; D remains ambiguous. This TCR was sampled from a human donor with non-small cell lung cancer. CDR3 DNA: TGCGCCAGCAGCCAGAACCCCTCGGACTACAATGAGCAGTTCTTC. Protein product: CASSQNPSDYNEQFF.